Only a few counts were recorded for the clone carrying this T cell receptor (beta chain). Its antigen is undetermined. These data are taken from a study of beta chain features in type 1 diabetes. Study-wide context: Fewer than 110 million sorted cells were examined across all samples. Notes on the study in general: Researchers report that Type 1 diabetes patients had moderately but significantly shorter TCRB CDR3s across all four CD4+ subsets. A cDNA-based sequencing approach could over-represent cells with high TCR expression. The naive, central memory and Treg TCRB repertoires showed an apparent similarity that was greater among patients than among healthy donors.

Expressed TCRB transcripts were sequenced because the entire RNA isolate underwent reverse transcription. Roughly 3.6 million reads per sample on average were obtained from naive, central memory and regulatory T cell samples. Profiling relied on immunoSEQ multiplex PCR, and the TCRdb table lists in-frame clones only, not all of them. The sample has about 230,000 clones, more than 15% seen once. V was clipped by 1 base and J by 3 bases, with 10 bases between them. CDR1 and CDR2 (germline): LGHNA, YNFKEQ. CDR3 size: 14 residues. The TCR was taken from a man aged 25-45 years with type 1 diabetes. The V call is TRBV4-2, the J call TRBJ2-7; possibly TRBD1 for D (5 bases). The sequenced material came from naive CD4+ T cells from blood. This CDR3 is CASSQVDSDYEQYF. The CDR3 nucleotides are TGTGCCAGCAGCCAAGTAGACAGCGACTACGAGCAGTACTTC.